This entry concerns a single T cell receptor beta chain. The V gene lost 5 bases and the J gene lost 0 bases, with 6 bases spanning the gap. CDR3 length: 13 amino acids. The V gene's germline CDR1 is SGHRS and CDR2 YFSETQ. Original data processing: The assay estimated nucleated cells by amplifying reference gene primers. TCRdb's copy holds only in-frame clones and misses some; the assay was immunoSEQ multiplex PCR. The V and J calls and clone size come from that table; D and trimming were worked out from the DNA. The sample consists of over 60,000 clones, approximately 88% of them appearing once. The sample is drawn from a study of blood T cell repertoires in COVID-19. In the study overall: Sites across the United States, Italy and Spain contributed samples from acute and convalescent COVID-19. PBMCs, B-cell-depleted T cells, or T cells provided the cDNA or gDNA that made up the material.

Specimen: peripheral blood. This chain joins TRBV5-1 and TRBJ1-3; D unresolved. The TCR comes from a human donor in a cohort sampled during active COVID-19. CDR3 sequence reads: CASSLNSGNTIYF. The CDR3 region has the DNA TGCGCCAGCAGTCTAAACTCTGGAAACACCATATATTTT.